The clone carrying this T cell receptor beta chain appeared a few times. The data stem from a study of blood T cell repertoires in COVID-19. Background on the study: Nucleic acid was either cDNA or gDNA, and it came from T cells, B-cell-depleted T cells, or PBMCs.

V gave up 5 bases and J gave up 6 bases, with 14 bases separating them. Per the germline V gene, CDR1 is MNHEY and CDR2 is SMNVEV (reference sequence). The CDR3 extends over 15 amino acids. This table comes from immunoSEQ multiplex PCR, and its TCRdb copy is limited to in-frame clones, with some not included. The sample contains around 100,000 clones, around four fifths of which appear only once. Sequenced material: peripheral blood. The TCR sequence derives from a woman in her seventies with acute or convalescent COVID-19. The chain couples TRBV27 to TRBJ1-6, with TRBD1 as a possible D gene (5 bases). The CDR3 here is CASSPQGKGNSPLHF. The CDR3, as DNA: TGTGCCAGCAGTCCCCAGGGCAAGGGTAATTCACCCCTCCACTTT.